This T cell receptor beta chain emerged from a study of T cells after yellow fever vaccination. General observations from the study: Abundant bulk-population clonotypes could contaminate the FACS-sorted repertoires. Weaker overall was a secondary response that nonetheless peaked faster, on day 5 versus 15. Clones from primary vaccination mostly reappeared after the booster (96% CD4, about 85% CD8). It was a small share of clonotypes that appeared in both CD4 and CD8 compartments.

V was clipped by 3 bases and J by 0 bases, with 9 bases between them. This CDR3 is 15 amino acids long. Per the germline V gene, CDR1 is KGHSH and CDR2 is LQKENI. On this clonotype itself: Antigen: not known.

Via MiXCR, TCRdb re-called the 5' RACE reads, giving one row per CDR3 protein. The sample has some 220,000 distinct CDR3 sequences; about 3% are singletons. Specimen: CD4+ T cells sorted from PBMCs, collected 10 days after the yellow fever booster vaccination. The sequence was obtained from a man in his late teens or twenties who received the YFV17D yellow fever vaccine. The chain combines TRBV18 with TRBJ1-3; TRBD1 might be the D (5 bases). CDR3 amino acids: CASSPRGLSGNTIYF. Written as DNA, the CDR3 is TGTGCCAGCTCACCCCGGGGCCTCTCTGGAAACACCATATATTTT.